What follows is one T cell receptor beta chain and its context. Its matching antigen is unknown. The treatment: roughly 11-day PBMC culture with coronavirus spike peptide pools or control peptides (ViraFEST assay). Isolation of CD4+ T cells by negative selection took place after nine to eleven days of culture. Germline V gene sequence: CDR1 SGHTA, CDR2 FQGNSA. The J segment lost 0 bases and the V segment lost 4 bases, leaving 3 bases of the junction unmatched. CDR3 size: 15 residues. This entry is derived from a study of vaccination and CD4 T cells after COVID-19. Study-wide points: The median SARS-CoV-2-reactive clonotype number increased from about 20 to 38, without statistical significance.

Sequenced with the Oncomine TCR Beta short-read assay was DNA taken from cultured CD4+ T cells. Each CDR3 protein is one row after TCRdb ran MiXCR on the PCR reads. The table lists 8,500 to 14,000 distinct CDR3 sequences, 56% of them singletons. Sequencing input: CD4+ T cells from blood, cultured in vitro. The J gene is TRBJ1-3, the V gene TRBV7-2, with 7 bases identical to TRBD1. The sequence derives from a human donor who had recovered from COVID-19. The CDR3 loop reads CASSSGQTSGNTIYF. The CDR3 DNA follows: TGTGCCAGCAGCTCGGGACAGACCTCTGGAAACACCATATATTTT.